A selection of T cell receptor beta chains follows, all from one sample in a study of a mutant IDH1 vaccine in newly diagnosed glioma. The method was immunoSEQ multiplex PCR; TCRdb's version includes in-frame clones alone and lacks a portion of them. The table includes tens of thousands of clones, roughly four fifths detected once. These TCRs' antigens remain unknown. Sequencing used PBMCs, obtained from a glioma patient whose treatment included an IDH1 peptide vaccine. The receptor source for this set is a man aged 25-45 years with glioma. CDR3s include the opening cysteine and the closing phenylalanine or tryptophan. D genes are given only for firm matches. Size tells how often a clone was seen (once, few, many) or the class of an expanded clone, and some rows leave it out.

>-|TRBJ2-5|TRBD2|TRBV4-1
TGCGCCAGCAGCCAAGACCCTATAGCGGGGGAAAAAGAGACCCAGTACTTC
CASSQDPIAGEKETQYF
>-|TRBJ1-4|-|TRBV6-6
TGTGCCAGCAGTCCCCGGAAAGGAGGTGGGGAAAAACTGTTTTTT
CASSPRKGGGEKLFF
>once|TRBJ2-1|TRBD2|TRBV4-2
TGTGCCAGCAGCCAAGCTGGACTAGCGGGAGGGCTTAACAATGAGCAGTTCTTC
CASSQAGLAGGLNNEQFF
>-|TRBJ1-5|-|TRBV29-1
TGCAGCGTTGATCCGGGTGCTGGTCAGCCCCAGCATTTT
CSVDPGAGQPQHF
>few|TRBJ2-7|-|TRBV6-1
TGTGCCAGCAGTGAAGCGCTGGGTAAGGGGTACGAGCAGTACTTC
CASSEALGKGYEQYF
>-|TRBJ2-7|-|TRBV30
TGTGCCTGGAGTGACGGAGCCTCCTACGAGCAGTACTTC
CAWSDGASYEQYF
>-|TRBJ2-7|-|TRBV6-6
TGTGCCAGCAGTTACGGACGGGGTCACTCCTACGAGCAGTACTTC
CASSYGRGHSYEQYF
>-|TRBJ2-7|-|TRBV7-9
TGTGCCAGCAGCTTAGGGGGGACTTCGGGGGAGCAGTACTTC
CASSLGGTSGEQYF
>-|TRBJ2-7|-|TRBV27
TGTGCCAGCAGTTTCGCAGGGGAGCTCGACGAGCAGTACTTC
CASSFAGELDEQYF
>-|TRBJ2-7|-|TRBV9
TGTGCCAGCAGCGCTGGGACTGGCGGGTCCTACGAGCAGTACTTC
CASSAGTGGSYEQYF
>few|TRBJ2-1|TRBD2|TRBV7-6
TGTGCCAGCAGCAGGGGACTATCCAATGAGCAGTTCTTC
CASSRGLSNEQFF
>-|TRBJ1-3|-|TRBV2
TGTGCCAGCAGTACACCGCCGGGGGGGGGCGATGGAAACACCATATATTTT
CASSTPPGGGDGNTIYF
>-|TRBJ2-7|-|TRBV27
TGTGCCAGCAGTCCCCAGTTGGGAGCCACCTACGAGCAGTACTTC
CASSPQLGATYEQYF
>-|TRBJ1-1|-|TRBV5-6
TGTGCCAGCAGCTTGGAAACAGGAACGAACACTGAAGCTTTCTTT
CASSLETGTNTEAFF
>few|TRBJ2-5|TRBD2|TRBV2
TGTGCCAGCAGTGTTCGACTAGCGGGAGAAGAGACCCAGTACTTC
CASSVRLAGEETQYF
>-|TRBJ2-3|-|TRBV10-1
TGCGCCAGCAGTATAATCCCGGGGGATACGCAGTATTTT
CASSIIPGDTQYF
>-|TRBJ1-1|-|TRBV5-1
TGCGCCAGCAGCCTGTGGTGGTCCCGGAACACTGAAGCTTTCTTT
CASSLWWSRNTEAFF
>once|TRBJ1-2|-|TRBV30
TGTGCCTGGAGTGCTCTGGGTAATGGCTACACCTTC
CAWSALGNGYTF
>-|TRBJ1-2|-|TRBV7-3
TGTGCCAGCAGCTTAACGTTGGGTAGGGACCACTATGGCTACACCTTC
CASSLTLGRDHYGYTF
>-|TRBJ1-4|TRBD1|TRBV9
TGTGCCAGCAGCGGACAGGGGGCTGGCGAAAAACTGTTTTTT
CASSGQGAGEKLFF
>-|TRBJ1-2|-|TRBV7-9
TGTGCCAGCAGCTCAGGAGTTAGGGGAGCGGCGGACGGCTACACCTTC
CASSSGVRGAADGYTF
>-|TRBJ1-2|-|TRBV5-6
TGTGCCAGCAGCCTGCTGGGCAGACACTACACCTTC
CASSLLGRHYTF
>-|TRBJ2-3|-|TRBV4-3
TGCGCCAGCAGCCAAGATGAAGTGGATACGCAGTATTTT
CASSQDEVDTQYF
>-|TRBJ1-5|-|TRBV6-1
TGTGCCAGCAGTGGCGGACAGTTCAATCAGCCCCAGCATTTT
CASSGGQFNQPQHF
>few|TRBJ1-4|TRBD1|TRBV2
TGTGCCAGCAGGGACAGGGTAACTAATGAAAAACTGTTTTTT
CASRDRVTNEKLFF
>-|TRBJ2-1|-|TRBV7-3
TGTGCCAGCAGCTTAGTGGGGGGTCCTGCGAATGAGCAGTTCTTC
CASSLVGGPANEQFF
>-|TRBJ1-5|-|TRBV2
TGTGCCACCTCGGACGGCAATCAGCCCCAGCATTTT
CATSDGNQPQHF
>once|TRBJ1-2|-|TRBV6-5
TGTGCCAGCAGTTATGGACAGACCGTAAACTATGGCTACACCTTC
CASSYGQTVNYGYTF
>-|TRBJ2-2|TRBD1|TRBV9
TGTGCCAGCAGCCCCCCCGACAGGGAGTCCACCGGGGAGCTGTTTTTT
CASSPPDRESTGELFF
>-|TRBJ1-2|TRBD1|TRBV10-2
TGCGCCAGCATGAGAAGACAGGGGGCCTATGGCTACACCTTC
CASMRRQGAYGYTF
>-|TRBJ2-7|TRBD1|TRBV5-1
TGCGCCAGCAGCATGGAAGGGACAGGGGGCTACGAGCAGTACTTC
CASSMEGTGGYEQYF
>-|TRBJ1-2|TRBD1|TRBV29-1
TGCAGCGTCTACAACCGGGACAGGGGAAACTATGGCTACACCTTC
CSVYNRDRGNYGYTF
>-|TRBJ2-7|-|TRBV7-6
TGTGCCAGCAGCTTAGATGGGCAGCTACGTGGGCAGTACTTC
CASSLDGQLRGQYF
>-|TRBJ2-5|-|TRBV19
TGTGCCAGTAGTATAGAGGGACGGACCAGGGCCCAGTACTTC
CASSIEGRTRAQYF
>-|TRBJ1-5|-|TRBV7-9
TGTGCCAGCAGCTTCGACAGTCAGCCCCAGCATTTT
CASSFDSQPQHF
>-|TRBJ1-1|-|TRBV4-3
TGCGCCAGCAGCCAAGGCGTCTCTCCGAACACTGAAGCTTTCTTT
CASSQGVSPNTEAFF
>-|TRBJ2-1|TRBD2|TRBV2
TGTGCCAGCAGTGAGCGGGAGAATGAGCAGTTCTTC
CASSERENEQFF
>-|TRBJ2-1|-|TRBV27
TGTGCCAGCAGTTTATCTGGCAGATCTGAGCAGTTCTTC
CASSLSGRSEQFF
>few|TRBJ1-1|TRBD1|TRBV30
TGTGCCTGGAGTGTTCTGTCTAGGGGGCCCACTGAAGCTTTCTTT
CAWSVLSRGPTEAFF
>-|TRBJ2-5|-|TRBV9
TGTGCCAGCAGCCCCCGGGGGCAGATCCAAGAGACCCAGTACTTC
CASSPRGQIQETQYF
>-|TRBJ2-3|TRBD2|TRBV7-8
TGTGCCAGCAGCTTGACGACTAGCGGGGGAGCTACCACGCAGTATTTT
CASSLTTSGGATTQYF
>-|TRBJ2-2|TRBD2|TRBV27
TGTGCCAGCAGTTCCACCGAACTAGCGGGAGTAAGAGTCGGGGAGCTGTTTTTT
CASSSTELAGVRVGELFF
>-|TRBJ1-2|-|TRBV2
TGTGCCAGCAGTGAAGCCAGGGTGGGCAATGGCTACACCTTC
CASSEARVGNGYTF
>-|TRBJ2-7|-|TRBV7-6
TGTGCCAGCAGCCAAGACAGGATCTACGAGCAGTACTTC
CASSQDRIYEQYF
>-|TRBJ1-5|-|TRBV5-5
TGTGCCAGCAGCTACTACAATCAGCCCCAGCATTTT
CASSYYNQPQHF
>-|TRBJ1-4|TRBD1|TRBV4-1
TGCGCCAGCAGCCAATTAGGAACAGGGGGCAGAAATGAAAAACTGTTTTTT
CASSQLGTGGRNEKLFF
>-|TRBJ1-1|-|TRBV30
TGTGCCTGGAGTCGACAGTTCACTGAAGCTTTCTTT
CAWSRQFTEAFF
>few|TRBJ2-7|TRBD1|TRBV4-1
TGCGCCAGCAGCCAAACCCCTAGGGACAGATCCTACGAGCAGTACTTC
CASSQTPRDRSYEQYF
>-|TRBJ2-1|-|TRBV10-3
TGTGCCATCAGTCAGACAGGTAAACACTCCTACAATGAGCAGTTCTTC
CAISQTGKHSYNEQFF
>-|TRBJ2-4|-|TRBV4-1
TGCGCCAGCAGCCAAGTAGCAGGGCCCAAAAACATTCAGTACTTC
CASSQVAGPKNIQYF
>-|TRBJ1-5|-|TRBV7-2
TGTGCCAGCAGCTTAGCCCGGGGGTCAGGACAGCCCCAGCATTTT
CASSLARGSGQPQHF
>-|TRBJ1-5|-|TRBV19
TGTGCCAGTAGTATCGGGCAGATAAATCAGCCCCAGCATTTT
CASSIGQINQPQHF